This TCR beta chain derives from a study of human T cells and chemical hapten exposure. The overall study: While the roughly 23-week study was under way, patients received diphenylcyclopropenone on the scalp every week. The patients, most of them female, presented with alopecia areata, totalis or universalis.

TCRdb itself ran the RACE reads through MiXCR, one entry per CDR3 protein. Of around 380,000 distinct CDR3 sequences listed, about 4.4% are singletons. Documented time point: patch test 1, 2 weeks after DPC sensitization. Treatment described: therapeutic diphenylcyclopropenone sensitization with weekly scalp DPC. This clonotype appeared a few times. V lost 6 bases to trimming and J lost 7 bases, with 18 bases between them. CDR3 length equals 14 residues. Germline loops: CDR1 MDHEN, CDR2 SYDVKM. This TCR was sampled from a woman aged 50 to 60 with alopecia areata. Some clones in this sample may be carry-over from other donors' samples. This specimen consisted of whole blood, obtained in connection with sensitization to the hapten diphenylcyclopropenone (DPC). V and J are TRBV28 and TRBJ1-2, with a possible D match to TRBD1 (5 bases). The CDR3 region is CASRPPGTGGGYTF. CDR3 nucleotides: TGTGCCAGCAGACCCCCCGGGACTGGCGGTGGCTACACCTTC.